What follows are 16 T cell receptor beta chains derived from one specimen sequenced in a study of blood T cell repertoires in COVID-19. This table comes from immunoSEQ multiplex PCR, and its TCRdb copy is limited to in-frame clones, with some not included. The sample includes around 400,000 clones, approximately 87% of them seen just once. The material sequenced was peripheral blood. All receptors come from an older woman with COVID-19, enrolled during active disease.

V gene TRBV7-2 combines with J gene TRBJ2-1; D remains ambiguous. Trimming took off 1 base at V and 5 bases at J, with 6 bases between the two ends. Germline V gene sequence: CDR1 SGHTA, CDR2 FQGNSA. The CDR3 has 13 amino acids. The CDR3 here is CASSLGLNNEQFF. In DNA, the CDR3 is TGTGCCAGCAGCTTAGGGCTTAACAATGAGCAGTTCTTC.

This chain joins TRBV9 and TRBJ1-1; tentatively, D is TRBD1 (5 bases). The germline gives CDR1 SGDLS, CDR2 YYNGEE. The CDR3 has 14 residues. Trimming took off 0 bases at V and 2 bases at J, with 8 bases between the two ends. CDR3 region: CASSVGGENTEAFF. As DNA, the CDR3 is TGTGCCAGCAGCGTAGGGGGGGAAAACACTGAAGCTTTCTTT.

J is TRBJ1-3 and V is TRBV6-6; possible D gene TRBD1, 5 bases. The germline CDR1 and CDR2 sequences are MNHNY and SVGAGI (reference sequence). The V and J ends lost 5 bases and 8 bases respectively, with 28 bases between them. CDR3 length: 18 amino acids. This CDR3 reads CASSRQSPVKGSGHTIYF. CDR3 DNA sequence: TGTGCCAGCAGTCGACAATCCCCGGTAAAGGGGTCTGGGCACACCATATATTTT.

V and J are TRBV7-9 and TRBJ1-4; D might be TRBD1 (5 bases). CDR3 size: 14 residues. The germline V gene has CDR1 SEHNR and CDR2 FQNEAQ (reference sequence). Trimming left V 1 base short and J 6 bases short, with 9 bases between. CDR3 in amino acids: CASSLGAGYEKLFF. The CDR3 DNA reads TGTGCCAGCAGCTTAGGGGCAGGGTATGAAAAACTGTTTTTT.

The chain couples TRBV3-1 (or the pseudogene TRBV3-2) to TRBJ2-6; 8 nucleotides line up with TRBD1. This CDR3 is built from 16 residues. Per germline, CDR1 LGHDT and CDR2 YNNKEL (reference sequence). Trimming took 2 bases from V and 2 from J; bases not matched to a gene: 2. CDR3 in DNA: TGTGCCAGCAGCCAACAGGGGGCGGCTGGGGCCAACGTCCTGACTTTC. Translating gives CASSQQGAAGANVLTF.

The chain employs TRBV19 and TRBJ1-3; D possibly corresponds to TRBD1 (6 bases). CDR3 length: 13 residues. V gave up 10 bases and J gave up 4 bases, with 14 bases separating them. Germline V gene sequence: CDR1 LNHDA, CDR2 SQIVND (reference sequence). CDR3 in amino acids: CATLRGTGNTIYF. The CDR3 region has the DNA TGTGCCACCCTGAGGGGGACCGGAAACACCATATATTTT.

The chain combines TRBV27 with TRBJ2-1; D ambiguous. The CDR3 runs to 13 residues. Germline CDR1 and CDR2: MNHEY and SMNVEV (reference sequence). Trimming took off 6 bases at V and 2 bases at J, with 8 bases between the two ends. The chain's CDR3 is CASSLRAYNEQFF. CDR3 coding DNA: TGTGCCAGCAGCCTGCGAGCCTACAATGAGCAGTTCTTC.

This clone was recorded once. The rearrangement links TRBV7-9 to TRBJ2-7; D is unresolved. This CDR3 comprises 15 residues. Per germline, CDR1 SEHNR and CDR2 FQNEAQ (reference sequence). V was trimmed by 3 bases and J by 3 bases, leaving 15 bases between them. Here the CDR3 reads CASSFYHDQIYEQYF. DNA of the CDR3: TGTGCCAGCAGCTTTTATCACGATCAGATCTACGAGCAGTACTTC.

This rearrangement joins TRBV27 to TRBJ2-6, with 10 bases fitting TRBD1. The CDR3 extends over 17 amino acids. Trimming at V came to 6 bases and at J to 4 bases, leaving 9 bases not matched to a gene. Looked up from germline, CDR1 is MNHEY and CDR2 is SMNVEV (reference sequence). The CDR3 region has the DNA TGTGCCAGCAGCGGGGGACAGGGGAGGTCGGGGGCCAACGTCCTGACTTTC. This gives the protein CASSGGQGRSGANVLTF. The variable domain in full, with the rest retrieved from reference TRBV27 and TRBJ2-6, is EAQVTQNPRYLITVTGKKLTVTCSQNMNHEYMSWYRQDPGLGLRQIYYSMNVEVTDKGDVPEGYKVSRKEKRNFPLILESPSPNQTSLYFCASSGGQGRSGANVLTFGAGSRLTVL.

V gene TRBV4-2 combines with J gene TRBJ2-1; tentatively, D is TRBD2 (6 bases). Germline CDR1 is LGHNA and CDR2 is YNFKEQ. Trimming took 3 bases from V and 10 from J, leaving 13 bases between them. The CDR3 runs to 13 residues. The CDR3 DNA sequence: TGTGCCAGCAGCCAGGAAAACCTAGCGGAGCAGTTCTTC. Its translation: CASSQENLAEQFF.

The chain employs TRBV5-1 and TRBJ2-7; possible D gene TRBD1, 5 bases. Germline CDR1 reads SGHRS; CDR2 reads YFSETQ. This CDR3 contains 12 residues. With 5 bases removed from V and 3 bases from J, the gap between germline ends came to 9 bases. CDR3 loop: CASRVDSYEQYF. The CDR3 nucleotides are TGCGCCAGCAGAGTTGACAGCTACGAGCAGTACTTC.

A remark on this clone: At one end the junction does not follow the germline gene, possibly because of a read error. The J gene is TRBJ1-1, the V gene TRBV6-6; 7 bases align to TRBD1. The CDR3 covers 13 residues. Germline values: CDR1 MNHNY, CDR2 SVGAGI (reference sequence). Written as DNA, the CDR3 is TGTGCCAGCAGGCCACAGGGGAACGCTGAAGCTTTCTTT. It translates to CASRPQGNAEAFF.

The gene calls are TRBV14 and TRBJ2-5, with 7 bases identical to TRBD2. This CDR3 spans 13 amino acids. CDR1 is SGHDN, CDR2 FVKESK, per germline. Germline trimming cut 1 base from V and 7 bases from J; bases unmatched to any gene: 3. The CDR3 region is CASSQVGEGTQYF. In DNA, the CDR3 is TGTGCCAGCAGCCAAGTTGGGGAGGGGACCCAGTACTTC.

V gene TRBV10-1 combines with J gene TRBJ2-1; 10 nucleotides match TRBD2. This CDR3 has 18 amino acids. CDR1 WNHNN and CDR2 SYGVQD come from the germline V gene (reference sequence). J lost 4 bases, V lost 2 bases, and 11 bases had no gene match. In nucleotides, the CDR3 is TGCGCCAGCAGTGAGGCCGCCTTACTAGCGGGGACATACAATGAGCAGTTCTTC. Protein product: CASSEAALLAGTYNEQFF.

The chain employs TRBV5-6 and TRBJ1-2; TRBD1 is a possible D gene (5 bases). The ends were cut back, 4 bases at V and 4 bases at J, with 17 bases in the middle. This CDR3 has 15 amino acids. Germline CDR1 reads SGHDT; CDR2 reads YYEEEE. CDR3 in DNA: TGTGCCAGCAGCCTCTCACGGCTCGGGGGCTATGGCTACACCTTC. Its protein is CASSLSRLGGYGYTF.

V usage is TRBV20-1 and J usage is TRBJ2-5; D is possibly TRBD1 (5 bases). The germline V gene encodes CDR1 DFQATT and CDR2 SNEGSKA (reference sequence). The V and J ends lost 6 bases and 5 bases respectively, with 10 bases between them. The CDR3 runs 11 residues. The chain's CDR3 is CSAAPGETQYF. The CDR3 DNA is TGCAGTGCGGCCCCAGGGGAGACCCAGTACTTC.